Listed below are T cell receptor beta chains from one sample, sequenced in a study of CD8 T cells in ankylosing spondylitis. TCRdb redid the calling of the 5' RACE reads with MiXCR, one entry per CDR3 protein. Among hundreds of thousands of distinct CDR3 sequences, 20% to 30% were seen once, and the ten largest hold approximately 1%. The material sequenced was blood, either unsorted or a sorted T cell fraction (not recorded which). These receptors came from a male donor with ankylosing spondylitis. Each CDR3 is given with its conserved first and last residue. D genes are given only for firm matches. Size is stated for part of the rows, as once, few or many counts, or as a class when the clone is expanded.

J	V	size	D	CDR3	DNA
TRBJ1-3	TRBV7-2	-	-	CASSWGNTIYF	TGTGCCAGCAGCTGGGGGAACACCATATATTTT
TRBJ1-2	TRBV19	few	TRBD1	CASSGTGGAPGYTF	TGTGCCAGTAGTGGAACAGGGGGCGCCCCTGGCTACACCTTC
TRBJ2-1	TRBV12-3/TRBV12-4	few	TRBD2	CASSPTSGSRYEQFF	TGTGCCAGCAGCCCTACTAGCGGGAGTAGATATGAGCAGTTCTTC
TRBJ2-1	TRBV12-3/TRBV12-4	few	-	CASCRSLSGLFNNEQFF	TGTGCCAGCTGTCGGTCGCTGTCAGGACTCTTTAACAATGAGCAGTTCTTC
TRBJ2-4	TRBV6-2/TRBV6-3	-	-	CASSYSMRGSYDIAKNIQYF	TGTGCCAGCAGTTACTCTATGCGCGGGTCCTACGATATAGCCAAAAACATTCAGTACTTC
TRBJ1-2	TRBV7-2	-	-	CASSFGTNYGYTF	TGTGCCAGCAGCTTCGGGACAAACTATGGCTACACCTTC
TRBJ1-2	TRBV29-1	once	TRBD1	CSVTDRAAYGYTF	TGCAGCGTCACGGACAGGGCGGCGTATGGCTACACCTTC
TRBJ2-3	TRBV5-1	-	-	CASSIRTDTDTQYF	TGCGCCAGCAGCATACGGACAGACACAGATACGCAGTATTTT
TRBJ1-5	TRBV24-1	-	-	CATSNNRAGQPQHF	TGTGCCACCAGTAATAACAGGGCCGGTCAGCCCCAGCATTTT
TRBJ1-6	TRBV4-1	-	-	CASSQDLAAASTLHF	TGCGCCAGCAGCCAAGATCTAGCGGCAGCTAGCACCCTCCACTTT
TRBJ2-4	TRBV10-3	-	TRBD1	CATWTGELAKNIQYF	TGTGCCACCTGGACAGGGGAACTAGCCAAAAACATTCAGTACTTC
TRBJ1-6	TRBV6-5	-	-	CASSYANSPLHF	TGTGCCAGCAGTTACGCGAATTCACCCCTCCACTTT
TRBJ1-1	TRBV2	few	-	CASSEWPGTTEAFF	TGTGCCAGCAGTGAATGGCCGGGGACCACTGAAGCTTTCTTT
TRBJ1-5	TRBV12-3/TRBV12-4	few	-	CASTPDIAIYSNQPQHF	TGTGCCAGCACCCCGGACATCGCCATTTATAGCAATCAGCCCCAGCATTTT
TRBJ1-6	TRBV15	-	-	CATSSSPSSPLHF	TGTGCCACCTCAAGTTCCCCGAGTTCACCCCTCCACTTT
TRBJ2-2	TRBV24-1	few	TRBD2	CATSAYGLENTGELFF	TGTGCCACCAGTGCATATGGACTAGAGAACACCGGGGAGCTGTTTTTT
TRBJ2-4	TRBV5-1	-	-	CASSLEGRKNIQYF	TGCGCCAGCAGCTTGGAGGGAAGGAAAAACATTCAGTACTTC
TRBJ2-7	TRBV5-1	-	-	CASRRWGSPYEQYF	TGCGCCAGCAGGAGATGGGGGAGCCCCTACGAGCAGTACTTC
TRBJ2-4	TRBV20-1	-	-	CSARDVLAKNIQYF	TGCAGTGCTAGAGATGTGCTAGCCAAAAACATTCAGTACTTC
TRBJ2-5	TRBV3-1	-	-	CASSRPPLETQYF	TGTGCCAGCAGCCGACCCCCCCTAGAGACCCAGTACTTC
TRBJ2-3	TRBV5-1	-	TRBD2	CASSGTRGTDTQYF	TGCGCCAGCAGTGGGACTAGAGGCACAGATACGCAGTATTTT
TRBJ2-2	TRBV4-2	-	TRBD2	CASSQPASGRGFTGELFF	TGTGCCAGCAGCCAGCCGGCTAGCGGGAGGGGGTTCACCGGGGAGCTGTTTTTT
TRBJ1-2	TRBV5-1	few	TRBD1	CASSLARQGENYGYTF	TGCGCCAGCAGCTTGGCCAGGCAGGGGGAGAACTATGGCTACACCTTC
TRBJ2-1	TRBV24-1	few	TRBD2	CATSDLGTSGIGGANEQFF	TGTGCCACCAGTGATTTGGGGACTAGCGGGATCGGAGGGGCCAATGAGCAGTTCTTC
TRBJ2-1	TRBV10-3	few	TRBD2	CAISAGLLYNEQFF	TGTGCCATCAGTGCGGGACTACTCTACAATGAGCAGTTCTTC
TRBJ1-5	TRBV7-2	-	TRBD1	CASSNRDRGPQPQHF	TGTGCCAGCAGCAACCGGGACAGGGGGCCTCAGCCCCAGCATTTT
TRBJ1-2	TRBV7-2	-	TRBD1	CASSSGTGARGYTF	TGTGCCAGCAGCTCCGGGACAGGGGCACGGGGCTACACCTTC
TRBJ2-1	TRBV11-2	few	TRBD2	CASSFSGRAGNEQFF	TGTGCCAGCAGCTTTAGCGGGAGGGCCGGTAATGAGCAGTTCTTC
TRBJ1-1	TRBV5-6	-	-	CASSQDRALNTEAFF	TGTGCCAGCAGCCAAGACAGAGCCCTGAACACTGAAGCTTTCTTT
TRBJ2-1	TRBV20-1	-	-	CSATGVVSGNEQFF	TGCAGTGCTACAGGGGTCGTTTCAGGGAATGAGCAGTTCTTC
TRBJ2-6	TRBV24-1	-	-	CATSDPPGGANVLTF	TGTGCCACCAGTGATCCCCCCGGAGGGGCCAACGTCCTGACTTTC
TRBJ2-1	TRBV12-3/TRBV12-4	-	TRBD2	CASSKTSGMGEQFF	TGTGCCAGCAGTAAGACTAGCGGGATGGGTGAGCAGTTCTTC
TRBJ1-1	TRBV3-1	few	TRBD1	CASSRMGQSTEAFF	TGTGCCAGCAGCCGAATGGGACAGTCCACTGAAGCTTTCTTT
TRBJ2-7	TRBV29-1	-	TRBD1	CSAGQSSSYEQYF	TGCAGCGCGGGACAGTCCAGCTCCTACGAGCAGTACTTC
TRBJ1-2	TRBV2	-	TRBD1	CASSNTGGARGYTF	TGTGCCAGCAGTAATACAGGGGGCGCGAGGGGCTACACCTTC
TRBJ1-2	TRBV5-6	few	TRBD1	CASSSMDREGGYTF	TGTGCCAGCAGCTCAATGGACAGGGAGGGTGGCTACACCTTC
TRBJ1-5	TRBV20-1	many	-	CSAGRHNQPQHF	TGCAGTGCCGGGCGGCACAATCAGCCCCAGCATTTT
TRBJ1-1	TRBV20-1	-	TRBD1	CSARDRNRGTEAFF	TGCAGTGCTAGAGATAGGAACAGGGGCACTGAAGCTTTCTTT
TRBJ1-2	TRBV18	few	-	CASSPANNRNYGYTF	TGTGCCAGCTCACCCGCGAATAACCGTAACTATGGCTACACCTTC
TRBJ1-1	TRBV19	once	-	CASQWNTEAFF	TGTGCCAGTCAGTGGAACACTGAAGCTTTCTTT
TRBJ1-2	TRBV7-9	-	TRBD1	CASSPRGQNYGYTF	TGTGCCAGCAGCCCCCGGGGACAGAACTATGGCTACACCTTC
TRBJ2-2	TRBV7-2	-	-	CASSWGGSHTGELFF	TGTGCCAGCAGCTGGGGAGGCTCCCACACCGGGGAGCTGTTTTTT
TRBJ1-6	TRBV7-8	few	TRBD1	CASSLGWDRPLHF	TGTGCCAGCAGCTTAGGATGGGACAGACCCCTCCACTTT
TRBJ2-5	TRBV11-2	-	-	CASSSSIMETQYF	TGTGCCAGCAGCTCCTCCATCATGGAGACCCAGTACTTC
TRBJ1-2	TRBV7-8	few	-	CASSPGGAYGYTF	TGTGCCAGCAGCCCGGGAGGCGCCTATGGCTACACCTTC
TRBJ1-2	TRBV7-9	-	-	CASSLGGDLGGYTF	TGTGCCAGCAGCTTAGGGGGCGACCTTGGTGGCTACACCTTC